What follows is one TCR beta chain and its context. Its antigen remains unknown. CFSE-labeled sorted T cells met regulatory or mature dendritic cells for 4 to 6 days. Method: immunoSEQ multiplex PCR; TCRdb's copy keeps in-frame clones and lacks some. This sample carries more than 9,000 clones, about two thirds of them seen once, and the ten largest clones take approximately 0.57%. This entry belongs to a study of regulatory dendritic cells for organ transplantation. Study as a whole: Regulatory dendritic cells were monocyte-derived, receiving vitamin D3 on days 0 and 4 and IL-10 on day 4. Broader study findings: Memory T cells were less diverse than naive, with memory CD8+ most oligoclonal. Alloreactive memory CD8+ T cell pools varied considerably between individuals. Memory CD8+ clonal expansion seemed more limited with regulatory than mature dendritic cells.

Losses at the gene ends were 10 bases for V and 4 bases for J; bases not matched to a gene: 12. Germline V gene lookup returns CDR1 SNHLY and CDR2 FYNNEI. The CDR3 consists of 15 residues. This receptor was identified in a human donor in good health. Sequencing input: naive CD4+ T cells from blood cultured with dendritic cells. This sample's subset: CD45RA+ naive T cells. This chain links TRBV2 with TRBJ1-4, with TRBD1 matching over 7 bases. The CDR3 nucleotides are TGTGCCACCAGCCTAGATGGACAGGTTAATGAAAAACTGTTTTTT. Amino acids: CATSLDGQVNEKLFF. Full variable domain (rest looked up from reference TRBV2 and TRBJ1-4): EPEVTQTPSHQVTQMGQEVILRCVPISNHLYFYWYRQILGQKVEFLVSFYNNEISEKSEIFDDQFSVERPDGSNFTLKIRSTKLEDSAMYFCATSLDGQVNEKLFFGSGTQLSVL.